These 7 T cell receptor beta chains share one sample of origin, sequenced in a study of post-analysis software for immune sequencing data. Sequencing libraries made from TCR beta cDNA carried unique molecular identifiers. TCRdb recomputed calls from the PCR reads with MiXCR, one row per CDR3 protein. Of hundreds of thousands of distinct CDR3 sequences listed, approximately 30% were seen once; the top ten hold about 0.5%. Points from the study as a whole: The five TRBV segments detected at higher frequency in patients than in controls included TRBV5-6, TRBV5-1 and TRBV20-1.

No antigens are known for them. The specimen was blood. The receptors here all came from a girl aged 5-17 years with multiple sclerosis.

In its sample, this clonotype was seen a few times. The chain is built from TRBV18 and TRBJ2-7; D tentatively reads TRBD1 or TRBD2 (5 bases each). Germline-derived CDR1 and CDR2 are KGHSH and LQKENI. This CDR3 is 14 amino acids long. The V gene lost 4 bases and the J gene lost 2 bases, with 12 bases spanning the gap. CDR3 in DNA: TGTGCCAGCTCACGTCGGGACGGTACCTACGAGCAGTACTTC. It translates to CASSRRDGTYEQYF. The whole variable domain, remainder taken from reference TRBV18 and TRBJ2-7, is NAGVMQNPRHLVRRRGQEARLRCSPMKGHSHVYWYRQLPEEGLKFMVYLQKENIIDESGMPKERFSAEFPKEGPSILRIQQVVRGDSAAYFCASSRRDGTYEQYFGPGTRLTVT.

The chain uses TRBV7-8 and TRBJ2-7, with 9 bases fitting TRBD2. V shed 1 base and J 6 bases; nucleotides not matched to a gene: 10. The CDR3 is 16 residues long. The germline CDR1 and CDR2 sequences are SGHVS and FQNEAQ. CDR3 in amino acids: CASSLGVVAGASEQYF. DNA of the CDR3: TGTGCCAGCAGCTTAGGGGTGGTAGCGGGGGCTAGCGAGCAGTACTTC.

This clonotype was counted many times. DNA of the CDR3: TGCAGCGTTAGGGGGACCTACCAAGAGACCCAGTACTTC. It codes for CSVRGTYQETQYF. The J gene is TRBJ2-5, the V gene TRBV29-1; the D gene is possibly TRBD1 (6 bases). The germline gives CDR1 SQVTM, CDR2 ANQGSEA. CDR3 size: 13 residues. V lost 5 bases and J lost 0, with 10 bases in between.

The chain joins TRBV7-2 to TRBJ2-7; TRBD2 agrees at 7 bases. V shed 1 base, J shed 2 bases, and the junction held 5 bases outside the gene matches. This CDR3 is 15 amino acids long. Germline V gene lookup returns CDR1 SGHTA and CDR2 FQGNSA. The CDR3 sequence is CASSLVGLAAYEQYF. The CDR3 DNA is TGTGCCAGCAGCTTAGTAGGCCTAGCGGCCTACGAGCAGTACTTC.

Only a few counts were recorded for this clonotype. The chain couples TRBV29-1 to TRBJ2-1, with D unclear. The CDR3 is 16 residues long. V gave up 1 base and J gave up 6 bases, with 19 bases separating them. CDR1 and CDR2 (germline): SQVTM, ANQGSEA. The CDR3 sequence is CSVEARRGRGFNEQFF. CDR3 coding DNA: TGCAGCGTTGAAGCCCGAAGAGGAAGAGGATTCAATGAGCAGTTCTTC.

This clonotype is a singleton in its sample. The junction departs from the called germline gene at one end, perhaps through a read error. The J gene is TRBJ1-2, the V gene TRBV6-1, with a tentative D call TRBD1 (5 bases). CDR1 and CDR2 (germline): MNHNS, SASEGT. The CDR3 is made up of 11 amino acids. CDR3 region: CACSKRGGYTF. As DNA, the CDR3 is TGTGCCTGCAGCAAAAGGGGAGGCTACACCTTC.

This clonotype has just a few counts. The V and J genes are TRBV11-3 and TRBJ2-2; 13 bases agree with TRBD2. After removal of 4 bases from V and 6 bases from J, the junction contained 5 bases not matched to a gene. The germline V gene encodes CDR1 SGHNT and CDR2 YENEEA. The CDR3 covers 16 residues. The CDR3 DNA reads as TGTGCCAGCAGCTCCGGACTAGCGGGAGACTCCGGGGAGCTGTTTTTT. It translates to CASSSGLAGDSGELFF.